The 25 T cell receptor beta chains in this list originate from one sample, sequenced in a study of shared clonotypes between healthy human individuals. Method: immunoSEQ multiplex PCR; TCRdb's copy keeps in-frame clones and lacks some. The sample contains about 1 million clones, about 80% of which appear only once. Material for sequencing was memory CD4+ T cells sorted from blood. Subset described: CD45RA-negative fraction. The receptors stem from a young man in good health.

CDR3 sequence reads: CASNQRLGQPQHF. The CDR3 nucleotides are TGTGCCAGCAACCAGAGGTTGGGGCAGCCCCAGCATTTT. The chain combines TRBV19 with TRBJ1-5; no definite D call. Trimming removed 9 bases from V and 7 bases from J, with 16 bases in between. This CDR3 is built from 13 residues. From germline, CDR1 is LNHDA and CDR2 SQIVND (reference sequence).

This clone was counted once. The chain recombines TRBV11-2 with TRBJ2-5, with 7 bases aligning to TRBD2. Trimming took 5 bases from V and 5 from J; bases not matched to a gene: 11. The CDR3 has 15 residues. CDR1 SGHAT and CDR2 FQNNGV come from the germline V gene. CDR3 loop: CASSAPWAGDETQYF. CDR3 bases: TGTGCCAGCAGCGCCCCGTGGGCGGGGGATGAGACCCAGTACTTC.

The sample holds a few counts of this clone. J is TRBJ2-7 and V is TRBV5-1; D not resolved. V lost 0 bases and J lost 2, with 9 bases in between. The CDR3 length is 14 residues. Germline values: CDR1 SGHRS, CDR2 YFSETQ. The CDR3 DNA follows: TGCGCCAGCAGCTTGGCGGTTCGGGCCTACGAGCAGTACTTC. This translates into CASSLAVRAYEQYF.

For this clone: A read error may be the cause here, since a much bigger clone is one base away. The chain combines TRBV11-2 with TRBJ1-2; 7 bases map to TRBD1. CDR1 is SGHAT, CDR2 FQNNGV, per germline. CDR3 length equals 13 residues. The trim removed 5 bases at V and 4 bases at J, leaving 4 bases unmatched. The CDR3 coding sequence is TGTGCCAGCAGCCGGACAGGCGGCTATGGCTACACCTTC. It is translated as CASSRTGGYGYTF.

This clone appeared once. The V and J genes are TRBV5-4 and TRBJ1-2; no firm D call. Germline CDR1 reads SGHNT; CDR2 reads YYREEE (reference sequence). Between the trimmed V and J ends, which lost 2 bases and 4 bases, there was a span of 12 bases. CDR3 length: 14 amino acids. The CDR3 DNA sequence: TGTGCCAGCAGCTTCTTCGGCAGCTCCTATGGCTACACCTTC. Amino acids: CASSFFGSSYGYTF.

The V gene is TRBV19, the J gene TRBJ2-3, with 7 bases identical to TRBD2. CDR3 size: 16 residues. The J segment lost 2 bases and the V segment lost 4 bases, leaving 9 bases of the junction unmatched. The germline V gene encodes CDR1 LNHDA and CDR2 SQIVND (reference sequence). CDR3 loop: CASSTSTSDITDTQYF. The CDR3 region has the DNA TGTGCCAGTAGTACCTCAACTAGCGACATCACAGATACGCAGTATTTT.

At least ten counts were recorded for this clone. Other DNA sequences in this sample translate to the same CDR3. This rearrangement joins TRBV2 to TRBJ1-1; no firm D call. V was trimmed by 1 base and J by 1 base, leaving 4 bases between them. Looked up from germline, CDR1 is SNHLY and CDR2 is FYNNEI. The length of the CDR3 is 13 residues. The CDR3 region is CASSEGGNTEAFF. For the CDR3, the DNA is TGTGCCAGCAGTGAAGGAGGGAACACTGAAGCTTTCTTT.

CDR3 sequence reads: CASSSLDRRGISTQYF. The CDR3 DNA reads TGCGCCAGCAGCTCACTTGACAGGAGGGGGATCAGCACCCAGTACTTC. The V gene is TRBV5-1, the J gene TRBJ2-5; D could derive from TRBD1 or TRBD2 (6 bases each). Between the trimmed V and J ends, which lost 3 bases and 8 bases, there was a span of 23 bases. Per germline, CDR1 SGHRS and CDR2 YFSETQ. CDR3 size: 16 residues.

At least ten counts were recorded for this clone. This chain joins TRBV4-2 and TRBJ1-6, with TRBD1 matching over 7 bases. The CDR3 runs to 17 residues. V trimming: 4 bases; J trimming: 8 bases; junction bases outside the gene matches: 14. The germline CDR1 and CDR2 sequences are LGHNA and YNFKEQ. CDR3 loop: CASSPSHGQAGDSPLHF. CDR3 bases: TGTGCCAGCAGCCCATCCCACGGACAGGCTGGAGATTCACCCCTCCACTTT.

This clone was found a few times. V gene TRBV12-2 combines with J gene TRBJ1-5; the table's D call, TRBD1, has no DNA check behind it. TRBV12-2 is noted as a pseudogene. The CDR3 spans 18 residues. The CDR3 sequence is CASRLGDKSPLEDQPQHF. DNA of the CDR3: TGTGCAAGTCGCTTAGGGGACAAATCCCCGCTGGAAGATCAGCCCCAGCATTTT.

The CDR3 bases are TGTGCCAGCAGCCACAAACAGAGTTACGAGCAGTACTTC. It yields the protein CASSHKQSYEQYF. The rearrangement links TRBV7-2 to TRBJ2-7; D is unresolved. Trimming shortened V by 5 bases and J by 4 bases, and 12 bases separated the two germline ends. CDR3 size: 13 residues. From germline, CDR1 is SGHTA and CDR2 FQGNSA.

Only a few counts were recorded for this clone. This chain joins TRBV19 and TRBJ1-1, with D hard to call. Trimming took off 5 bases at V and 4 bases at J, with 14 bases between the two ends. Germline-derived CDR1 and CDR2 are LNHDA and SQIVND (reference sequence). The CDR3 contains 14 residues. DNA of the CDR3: TGTGCCAGTAGTTCTGCGTGGGTCGGCACTGAAGCTTTCTTT. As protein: CASSSAWVGTEAFF.

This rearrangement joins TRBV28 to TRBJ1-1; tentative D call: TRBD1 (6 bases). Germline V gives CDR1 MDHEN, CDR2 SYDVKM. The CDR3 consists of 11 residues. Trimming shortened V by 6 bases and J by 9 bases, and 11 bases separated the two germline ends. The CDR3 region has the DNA TGTGCCAGCAGCGAACAGGGTAAAGCTTTCTTT. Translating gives CASSEQGKAFF.

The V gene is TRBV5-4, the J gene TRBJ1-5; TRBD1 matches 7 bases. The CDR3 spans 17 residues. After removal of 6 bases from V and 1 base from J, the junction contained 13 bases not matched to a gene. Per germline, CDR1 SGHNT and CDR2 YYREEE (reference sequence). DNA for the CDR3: TGTGCCAGCATCCCCCTCCGGAACAGGGGAAGCAATCAGCCCCAGCATTTT. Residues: CASIPLRNRGSNQPQHF.

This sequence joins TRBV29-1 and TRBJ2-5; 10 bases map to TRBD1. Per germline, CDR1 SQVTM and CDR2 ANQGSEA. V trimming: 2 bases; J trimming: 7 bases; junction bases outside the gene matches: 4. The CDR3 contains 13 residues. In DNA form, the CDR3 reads TGCAGCGTTGAATGGGACAGGGGTTGGACCCAGTACTTC. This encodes CSVEWDRGWTQYF.

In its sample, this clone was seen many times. This CDR3 is CASSQDYGGREQYF. DNA for the CDR3: TGCGCCAGCAGCCAAGATTATGGGGGACGTGAGCAGTACTTC. V is TRBV4-3 and J is TRBJ2-7, with D perhaps TRBD1 or TRBD2 (5 bases each). V shed 0 bases and J shed 7 bases, with 13 bases lying between them. The CDR3 runs to 14 residues. Germline V gives CDR1 LGHNA, CDR2 YSLEER.

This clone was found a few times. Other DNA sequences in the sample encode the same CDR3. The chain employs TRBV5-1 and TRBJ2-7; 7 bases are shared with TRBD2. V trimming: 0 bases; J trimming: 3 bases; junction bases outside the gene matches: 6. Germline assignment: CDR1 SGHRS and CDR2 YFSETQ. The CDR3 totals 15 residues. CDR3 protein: CASSLESGGFYEQYF. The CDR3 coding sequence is TGCGCCAGCAGCTTGGAATCGGGAGGCTTCTACGAGCAGTACTTC.

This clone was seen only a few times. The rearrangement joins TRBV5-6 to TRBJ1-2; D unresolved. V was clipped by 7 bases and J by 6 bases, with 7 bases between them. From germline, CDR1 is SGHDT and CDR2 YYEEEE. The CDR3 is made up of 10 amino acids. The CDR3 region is CASSVHGYTF. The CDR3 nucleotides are TGTGCCAGCTCTGTACATGGCTACACCTTC.

DNA for the CDR3: TGTGCCAGCAGCTTAGTATGGACTAGCGGGAACACAGATACGCAGTATTTT. Translation: CASSLVWTSGNTDTQYF. The gene calls are TRBV7-2 and TRBJ2-3; 12 bases line up with TRBD2. The CDR3 has 17 amino acids. V was clipped by 1 base and J by 2 bases; unmatched bases: 4. Germline loops: CDR1 SGHTA, CDR2 FQGNSA.

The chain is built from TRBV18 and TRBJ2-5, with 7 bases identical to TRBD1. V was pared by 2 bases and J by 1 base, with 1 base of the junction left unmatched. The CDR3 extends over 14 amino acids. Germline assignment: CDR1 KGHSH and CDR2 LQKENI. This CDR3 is CASSPGDSQETQYF. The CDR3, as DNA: TGTGCCAGCTCACCAGGGGACAGCCAAGAGACCCAGTACTTC.

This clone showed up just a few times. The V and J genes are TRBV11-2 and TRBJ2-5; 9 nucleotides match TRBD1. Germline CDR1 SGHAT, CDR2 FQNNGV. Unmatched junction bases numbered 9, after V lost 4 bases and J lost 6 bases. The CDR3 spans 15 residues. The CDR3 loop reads CASSSSDRGRKTQYF. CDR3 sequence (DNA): TGTGCCAGCAGCTCGTCAGACAGGGGGAGGAAGACCCAGTACTTC. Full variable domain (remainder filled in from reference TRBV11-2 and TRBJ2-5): EAGVAQSPRYKIIEKRQSVAFWCNPISGHATLYWYQQILGQGPKLLIQFQNNGVVDDSQLPKDRFSAERLKGVDSTLKIQPAKLEDSAVYLCASSSSDRGRKTQYFGPGTRLLVL.

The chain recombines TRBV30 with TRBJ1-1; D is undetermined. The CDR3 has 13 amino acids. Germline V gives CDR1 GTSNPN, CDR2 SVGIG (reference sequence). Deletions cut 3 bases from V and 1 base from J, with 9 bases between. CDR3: CAWSLLGNTEAFF. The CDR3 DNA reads TGTGCCTGGAGCCTTCTCGGGAACACTGAAGCTTTCTTT.

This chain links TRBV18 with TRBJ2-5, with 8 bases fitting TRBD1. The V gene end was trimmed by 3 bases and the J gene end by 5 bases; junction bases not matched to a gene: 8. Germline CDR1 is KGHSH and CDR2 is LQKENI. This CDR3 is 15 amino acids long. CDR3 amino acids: CASSPLPGQGETQYF. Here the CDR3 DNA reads TGTGCCAGCTCACCGTTGCCTGGACAGGGTGAGACCCAGTACTTC.

Written as DNA, the CDR3 is TGTGCCAGCAGCCCGCAGAGCACAGATACGCAGTATTTT. It yields the protein CASSPQSTDTQYF. This chain uses TRBV11-3 with TRBJ2-3, with D unresolved. V lost 5 bases to trimming and J lost 0 bases, with 6 bases between them. CDR3 length: 13 residues. The germline CDR1 and CDR2 sequences are SGHNT and YENEEA. Drawing the rest from reference TRBV11-3 and TRBJ2-3, the complete variable domain is EAGVVQSPRYKIIEKKQPVAFWCNPISGHNTLYWYLQNLGQGPELLIRYENEEAVDDSQLPKDRFSAERLKGVDSTLKIQPAELGDSAVYLCASSPQSTDTQYFGPGTRLTVL.

For the CDR3, the DNA is TGCGCCAGCAGCCCGATAGCGGGACTCTTGGTCGGTGAGCAGTTCTTC. This encodes CASSPIAGLLVGEQFF. V is TRBV5-1 and J is TRBJ2-1, with 8 bases lining up with TRBD2. The CDR3 length is 16 residues. Germline V lookup: CDR1 SGHRS, CDR2 YFSETQ. V trimming: 4 bases; J trimming: 9 bases; junction bases outside the gene matches: 15.